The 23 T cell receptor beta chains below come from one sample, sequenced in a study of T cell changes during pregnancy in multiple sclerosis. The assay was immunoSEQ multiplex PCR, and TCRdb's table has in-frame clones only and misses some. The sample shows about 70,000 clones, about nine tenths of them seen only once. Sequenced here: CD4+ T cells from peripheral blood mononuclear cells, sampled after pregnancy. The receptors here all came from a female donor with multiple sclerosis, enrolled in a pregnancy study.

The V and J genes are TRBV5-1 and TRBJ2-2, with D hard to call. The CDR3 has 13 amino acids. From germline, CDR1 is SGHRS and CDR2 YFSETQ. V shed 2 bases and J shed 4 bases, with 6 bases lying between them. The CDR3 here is CASSFTVTGELFF. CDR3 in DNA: TGCGCCAGCAGCTTTACGGTCACCGGGGAGCTGTTTTTT.

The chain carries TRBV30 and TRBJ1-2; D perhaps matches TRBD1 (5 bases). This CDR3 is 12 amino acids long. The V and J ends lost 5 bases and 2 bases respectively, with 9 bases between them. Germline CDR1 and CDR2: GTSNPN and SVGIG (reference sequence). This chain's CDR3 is CAWSPGNYGYTF. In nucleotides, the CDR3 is TGTGCCTGGTCGCCAGGGAACTATGGCTACACCTTC.

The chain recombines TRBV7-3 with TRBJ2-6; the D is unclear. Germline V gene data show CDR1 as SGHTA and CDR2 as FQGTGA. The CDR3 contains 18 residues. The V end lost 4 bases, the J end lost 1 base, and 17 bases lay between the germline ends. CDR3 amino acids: CASSYSPTSHSGANVLTF. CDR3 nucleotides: TGTGCCAGCAGCTACTCACCGACAAGCCATTCTGGGGCCAACGTCCTGACTTTC.

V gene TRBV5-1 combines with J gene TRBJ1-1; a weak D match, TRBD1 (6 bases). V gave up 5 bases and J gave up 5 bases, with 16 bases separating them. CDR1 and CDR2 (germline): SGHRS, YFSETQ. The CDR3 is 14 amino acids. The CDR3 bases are TGCGCCAGCAGGAAGGAATCAGGGGTGACTGAAGCTTTCTTT. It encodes CASRKESGVTEAFF.

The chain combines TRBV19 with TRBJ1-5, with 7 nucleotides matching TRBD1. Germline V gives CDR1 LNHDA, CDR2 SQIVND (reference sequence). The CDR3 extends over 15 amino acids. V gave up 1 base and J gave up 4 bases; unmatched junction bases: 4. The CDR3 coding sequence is TGTGCCAGTAGTATAGGACAGGGTTTAAATCAGCCCCAGCATTTT. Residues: CASSIGQGLNQPQHF.

The CDR3 DNA is TGTGCCAGCAGCGTAGACAGCGGGGGGCTCCAAGAGACCCAGTACTTC. It translates to CASSVDSGGLQETQYF. This chain links TRBV9 with TRBJ2-5; 9 nucleotides agree with TRBD2. Losses at the gene ends were 0 bases for V and 1 base for J; bases not matched to a gene: 4. Germline V gives CDR1 SGDLS, CDR2 YYNGEE. The CDR3 consists of 16 residues.

CDR3 sequence: CASSLSGEGYGYTF. The CDR3 region has the DNA TGTGCCAGCAGTTTGTCCGGGGAGGGCTATGGCTACACCTTC. The rearrangement links TRBV28 to TRBJ1-2, with D unresolved. This CDR3 has 14 residues. With 3 bases removed from V and 4 bases from J, the gap between germline ends came to 12 bases. Germline CDR1 MDHEN, CDR2 SYDVKM.

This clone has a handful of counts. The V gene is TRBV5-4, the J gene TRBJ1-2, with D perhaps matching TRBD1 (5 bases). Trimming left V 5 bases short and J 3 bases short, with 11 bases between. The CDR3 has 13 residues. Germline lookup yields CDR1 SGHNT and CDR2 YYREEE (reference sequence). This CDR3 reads CASSTQVHYGYTF. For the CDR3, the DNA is TGTGCCAGCAGTACACAGGTCCACTATGGCTACACCTTC.

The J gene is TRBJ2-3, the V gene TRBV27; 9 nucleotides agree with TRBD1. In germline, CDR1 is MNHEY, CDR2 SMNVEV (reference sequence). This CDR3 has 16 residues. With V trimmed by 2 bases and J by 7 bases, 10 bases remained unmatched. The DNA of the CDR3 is TGTGCCAGCAGTTTAGGTGGGACAGGGATTATGAATACGCAGTATTTT. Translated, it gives CASSLGGTGIMNTQYF.

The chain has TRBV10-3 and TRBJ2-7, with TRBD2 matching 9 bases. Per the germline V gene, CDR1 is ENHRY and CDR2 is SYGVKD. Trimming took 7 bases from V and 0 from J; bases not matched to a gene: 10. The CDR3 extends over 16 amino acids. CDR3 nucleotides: TGTGCCATCAAAGGGGCGGGAGGGTCTAGCTCCTACGAGCAGTACTTC. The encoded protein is CAIKGAGGSSSYEQYF.

The CDR3 DNA is TGTGCCAGCCGGGGAGTCGGCTCCTACGAGCAGTACTTC. It translates to CASRGVGSYEQYF. V is TRBV11-1 and J is TRBJ2-7; perhaps TRBD2 as D (5 bases). Germline V lookup: CDR1 SGHAT, CDR2 FQDESV (reference sequence). The CDR3 runs 13 residues. V shed 8 bases and J shed 0 bases, with 11 bases lying between them.

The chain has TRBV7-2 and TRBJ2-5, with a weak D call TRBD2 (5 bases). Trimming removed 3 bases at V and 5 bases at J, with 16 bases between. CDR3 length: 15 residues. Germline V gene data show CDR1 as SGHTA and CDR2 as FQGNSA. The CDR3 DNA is TGTGCCAGCAGCTTGGAGAGTTCGGACTCGGAGACCCAGTACTTC. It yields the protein CASSLESSDSETQYF.

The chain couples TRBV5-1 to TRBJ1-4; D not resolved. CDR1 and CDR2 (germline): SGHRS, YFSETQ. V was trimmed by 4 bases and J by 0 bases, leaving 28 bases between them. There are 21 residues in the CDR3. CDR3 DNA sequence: TGCGCCAGCAGCCAATCGGTTCAAAATGTCCGTTCCGGTACAACTAATGAAAAACTGTTTTTT. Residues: CASSQSVQNVRSGTTNEKLFF.

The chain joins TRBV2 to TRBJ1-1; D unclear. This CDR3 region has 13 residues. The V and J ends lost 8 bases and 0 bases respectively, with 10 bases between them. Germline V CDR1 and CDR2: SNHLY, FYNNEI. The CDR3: CASSSFMNTEAFF. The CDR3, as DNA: TGTGCCAGCTCCAGTTTTATGAACACTGAAGCTTTCTTT.

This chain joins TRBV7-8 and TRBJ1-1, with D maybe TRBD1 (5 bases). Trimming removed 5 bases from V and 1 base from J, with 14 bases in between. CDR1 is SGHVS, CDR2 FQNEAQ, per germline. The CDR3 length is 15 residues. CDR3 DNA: TGTGCCAGCAGCCCGGTGGGGCAGGGGAACACTGAAGCTTTCTTT. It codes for CASSPVGQGNTEAFF.

The CDR3 DNA follows: TGTGCCAGCAGCGTAGATGCGAGCAGGCCCGCTGAAGCTTTCTTT. Protein: CASSVDASRPAEAFF. The chain has TRBV9 and TRBJ1-1; D is undetermined. V was trimmed by 0 bases and J by 6 bases, leaving 15 bases between them. This CDR3 has 15 residues. Looked up from germline, CDR1 is SGDLS and CDR2 is YYNGEE.

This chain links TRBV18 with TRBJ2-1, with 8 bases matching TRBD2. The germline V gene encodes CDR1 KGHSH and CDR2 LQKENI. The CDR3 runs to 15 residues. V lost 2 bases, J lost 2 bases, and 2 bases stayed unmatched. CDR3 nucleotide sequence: TGTGCCAGCTCACCAAGTAGCGGGGCCTACAATGAGCAGTTCTTC. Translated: CASSPSSGAYNEQFF.

CDR3 in DNA: TGTGCCAGCAGCTTAGGTGCTCTCGGTGCCGGGAGTGAAAAACTGTTTTTT. This translates into CASSLGALGAGSEKLFF. The V gene is TRBV7-9, the J gene TRBJ1-4; D is unclear. Germline V gives CDR1 SEHNR, CDR2 FQNEAQ (reference sequence). This CDR3 is 17 amino acids long. Deletions cut 1 base from V and 7 bases from J, with 19 bases between.

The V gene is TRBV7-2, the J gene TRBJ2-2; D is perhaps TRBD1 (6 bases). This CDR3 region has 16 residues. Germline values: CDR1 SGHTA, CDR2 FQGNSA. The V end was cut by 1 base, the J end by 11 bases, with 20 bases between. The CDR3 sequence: CASSLEGESTRGELFF. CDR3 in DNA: TGTGCCAGCAGCTTAGAGGGGGAGTCGACCCGGGGAGAGCTGTTTTTT.

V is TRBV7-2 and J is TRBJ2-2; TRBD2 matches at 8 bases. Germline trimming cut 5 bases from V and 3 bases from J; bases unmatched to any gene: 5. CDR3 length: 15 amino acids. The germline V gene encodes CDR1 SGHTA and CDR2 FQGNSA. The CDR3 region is CASSAAGGHTGELFF. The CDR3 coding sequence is TGTGCCAGCAGCGCCGCGGGGGGACACACCGGGGAGCTGTTTTTT. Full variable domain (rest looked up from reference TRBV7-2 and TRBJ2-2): GAGVSQSPSNKVTEKGKDVELRCDPISGHTALYWYRQSLGQGLEFLIYFQGNSAPDKSGLPSDRFSAERTGGSVSTLTIQRTQQEDSAVYLCASSAAGGHTGELFFGEGSRLTVL.

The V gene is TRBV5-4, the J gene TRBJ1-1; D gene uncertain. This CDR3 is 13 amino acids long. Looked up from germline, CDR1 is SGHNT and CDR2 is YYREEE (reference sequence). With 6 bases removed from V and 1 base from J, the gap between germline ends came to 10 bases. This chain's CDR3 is CASKEVWNTEAFF. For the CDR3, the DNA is TGTGCCAGCAAGGAGGTATGGAACACTGAAGCTTTCTTT.

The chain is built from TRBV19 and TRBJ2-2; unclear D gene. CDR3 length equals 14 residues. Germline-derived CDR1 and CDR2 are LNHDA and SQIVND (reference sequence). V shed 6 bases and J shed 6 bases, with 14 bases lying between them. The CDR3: CASRPTESPGELFF. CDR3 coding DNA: TGTGCCAGTAGGCCCACCGAGTCTCCCGGGGAGCTGTTTTTT. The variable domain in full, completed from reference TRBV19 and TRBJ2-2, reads DGGITQSPKYLFRKEGQNVTLSCEQNLNHDAMYWYRQDPGQGLRLIYYSQIVNDFQKGDIAEGYSVSREKKESFPLTVTSAQKNPTAFYLCASRPTESPGELFFGEGSRLTVL.

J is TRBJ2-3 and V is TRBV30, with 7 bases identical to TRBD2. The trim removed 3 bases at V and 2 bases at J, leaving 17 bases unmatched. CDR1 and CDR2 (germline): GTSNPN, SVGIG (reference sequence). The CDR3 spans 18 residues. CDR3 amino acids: CAWSYTVVSSGPTDTQYF. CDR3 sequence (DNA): TGTGCCTGGAGCTACACGGTCGTTTCTAGCGGCCCCACAGATACGCAGTATTTT.